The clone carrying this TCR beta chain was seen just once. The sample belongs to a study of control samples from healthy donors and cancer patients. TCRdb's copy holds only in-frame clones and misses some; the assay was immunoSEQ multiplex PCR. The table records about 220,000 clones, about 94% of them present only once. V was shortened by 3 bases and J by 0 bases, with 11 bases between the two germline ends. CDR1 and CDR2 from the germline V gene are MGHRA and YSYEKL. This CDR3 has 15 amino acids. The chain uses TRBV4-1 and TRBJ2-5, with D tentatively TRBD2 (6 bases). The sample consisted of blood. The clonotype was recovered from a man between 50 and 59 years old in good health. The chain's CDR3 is CASSHSLAYQETQYF. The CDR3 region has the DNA TGCGCCAGCAGCCATTCCCTAGCGTACCAAGAGACCCAGTACTTC.